This TCR beta chain was sequenced during a study of CD8+CD57+ T cells in acquired aplastic anemia. CDR3 size: 15 residues. V was pared by 8 bases and J by 0 bases, with 14 bases between. Germline values: CDR1 SGHTA, CDR2 FQGNSA. Patients picked for sequencing had shown CD8+CD57+ cell expansion detected by flow cytometry. Template material for TCR beta VDJ and CDR3 profiling consisted of genomic DNA. Each CDR3 protein is one row after TCRdb ran MiXCR on the reads. The sample carries about 240,000 distinct CDR3 sequences, 40% to 50% recorded once. A word on this clonotype: This may be a read error: a much more frequent sequence differs by one nucleotide.

The receptor comes from a human donor with aplastic anemia. This chain joins TRBV7-2 and TRBJ2-4; D is unclear. The sequenced material came from sorted CD4+, CD8+, or CD8+CD57+ T cells (not recorded which) from PBMCs. The CDR3 DNA sequence: TGTGCCAGCGGCTCAGATCCACTAGCCAAAAACATTCAGTACTTC. It codes for CASGSDPLAKNIQYF.